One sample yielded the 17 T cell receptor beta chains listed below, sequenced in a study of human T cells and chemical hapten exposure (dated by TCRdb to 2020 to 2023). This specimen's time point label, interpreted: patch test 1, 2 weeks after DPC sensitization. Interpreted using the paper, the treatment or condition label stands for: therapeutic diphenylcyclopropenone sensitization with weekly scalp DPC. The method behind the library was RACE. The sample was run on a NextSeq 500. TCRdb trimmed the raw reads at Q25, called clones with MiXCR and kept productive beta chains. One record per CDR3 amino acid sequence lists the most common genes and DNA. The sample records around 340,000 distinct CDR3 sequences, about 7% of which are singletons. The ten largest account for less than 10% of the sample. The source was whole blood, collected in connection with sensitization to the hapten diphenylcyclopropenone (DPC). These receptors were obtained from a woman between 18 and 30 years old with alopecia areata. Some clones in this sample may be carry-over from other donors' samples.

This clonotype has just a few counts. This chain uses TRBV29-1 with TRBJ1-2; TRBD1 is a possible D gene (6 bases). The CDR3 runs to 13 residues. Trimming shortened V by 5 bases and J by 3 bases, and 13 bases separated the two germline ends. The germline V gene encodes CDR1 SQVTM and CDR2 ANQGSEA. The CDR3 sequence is CSVPGVADYGYTF. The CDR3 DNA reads TGCAGCGTTCCAGGGGTAGCGGACTATGGCTACACCTTC.

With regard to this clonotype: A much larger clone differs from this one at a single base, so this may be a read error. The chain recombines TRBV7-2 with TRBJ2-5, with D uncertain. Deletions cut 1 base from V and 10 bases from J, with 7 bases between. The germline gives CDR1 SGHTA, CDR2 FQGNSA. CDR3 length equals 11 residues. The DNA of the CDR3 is TGTGCCAGCAGCTTAGTAGGATGCCAGTACTTC. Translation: CASSLVGCQYF.

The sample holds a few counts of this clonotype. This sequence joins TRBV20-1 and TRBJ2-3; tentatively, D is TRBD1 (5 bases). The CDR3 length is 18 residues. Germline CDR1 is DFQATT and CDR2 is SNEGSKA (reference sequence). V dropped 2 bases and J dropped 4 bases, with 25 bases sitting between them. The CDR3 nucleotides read TGCAGTGCTAGAAAGGTCCCCGTAGATAGGGGCACCTCAGATACGCAGTATTTT. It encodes CSARKVPVDRGTSDTQYF.

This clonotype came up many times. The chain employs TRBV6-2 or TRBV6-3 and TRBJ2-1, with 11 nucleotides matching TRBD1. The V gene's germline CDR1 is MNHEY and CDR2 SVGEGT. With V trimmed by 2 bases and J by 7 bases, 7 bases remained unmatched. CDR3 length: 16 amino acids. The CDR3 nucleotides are TGTGCCAGCAGTTACCTAGGACAGGGGGCGGGGAATGAGCAGTTCTTC. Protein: CASSYLGQGAGNEQFF.

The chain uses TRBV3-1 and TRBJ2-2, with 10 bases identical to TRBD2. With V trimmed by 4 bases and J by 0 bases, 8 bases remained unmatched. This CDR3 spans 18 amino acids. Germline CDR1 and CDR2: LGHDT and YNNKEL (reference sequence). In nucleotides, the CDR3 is TGTGCCAGCAGCCCTTTAGCGGGGGGTTTCGCGAACACCGGGGAGCTGTTTTTT. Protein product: CASSPLAGGFANTGELFF.

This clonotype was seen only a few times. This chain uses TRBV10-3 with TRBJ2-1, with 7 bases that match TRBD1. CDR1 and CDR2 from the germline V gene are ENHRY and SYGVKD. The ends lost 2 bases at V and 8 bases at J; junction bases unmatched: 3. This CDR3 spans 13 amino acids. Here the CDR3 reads CAISEETGHEQFF. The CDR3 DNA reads TGTGCCATCAGTGAGGAGACAGGGCATGAGCAGTTCTTC.

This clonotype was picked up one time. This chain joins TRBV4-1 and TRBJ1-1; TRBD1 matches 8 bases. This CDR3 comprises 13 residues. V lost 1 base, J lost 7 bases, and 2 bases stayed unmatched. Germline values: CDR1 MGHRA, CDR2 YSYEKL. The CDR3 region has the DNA TGCGCCAGCAGCCAAGTGGGACAGGTTGAAGCTTTCTTT. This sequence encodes CASSQVGQVEAFF.

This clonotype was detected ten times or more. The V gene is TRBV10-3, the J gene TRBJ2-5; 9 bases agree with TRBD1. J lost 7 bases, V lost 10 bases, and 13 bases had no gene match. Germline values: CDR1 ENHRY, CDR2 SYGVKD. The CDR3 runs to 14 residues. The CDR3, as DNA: TGTGCCACCATGTACGGGACAGGGATCGGGACCCAGTACTTC. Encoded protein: CATMYGTGIGTQYF.

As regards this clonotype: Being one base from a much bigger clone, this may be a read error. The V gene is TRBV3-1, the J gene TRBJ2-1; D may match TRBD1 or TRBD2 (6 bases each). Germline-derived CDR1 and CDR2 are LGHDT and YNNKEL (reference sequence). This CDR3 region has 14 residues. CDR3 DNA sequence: TGTGCCAGCAGCTCCATGGGGGGCGACAATCAGCAGTTCTTC. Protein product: CASSSMGGDNQQFF.

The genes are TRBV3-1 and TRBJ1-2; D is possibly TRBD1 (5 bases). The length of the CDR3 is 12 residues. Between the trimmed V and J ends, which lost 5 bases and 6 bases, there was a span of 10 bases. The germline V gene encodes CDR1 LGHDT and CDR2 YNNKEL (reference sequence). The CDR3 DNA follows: TGTGCCAGCAGCTCGGGCAGGGATGGCTACACCTTC. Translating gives CASSSGRDGYTF.

Here the CDR3 reads CASSPRRQTGYATNEKLFF. The CDR3 DNA is TGCGCCAGCAGCCCCCGACGTCAAACAGGTTATGCAACTAATGAAAAACTGTTTTTT. V gene TRBV4-3 combines with J gene TRBJ1-4; TRBD1 might be the D (5 bases). Trimming stripped 4 bases from V and 0 bases from J, with 21 bases between. Per the germline V gene, CDR1 is LGHNA and CDR2 is YSLEER. The CDR3 is 19 amino acids.

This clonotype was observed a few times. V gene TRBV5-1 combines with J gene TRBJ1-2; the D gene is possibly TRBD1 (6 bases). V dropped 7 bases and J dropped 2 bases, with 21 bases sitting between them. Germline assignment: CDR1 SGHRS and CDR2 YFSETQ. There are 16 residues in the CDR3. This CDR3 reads CASGPGDRTTNYGYTF. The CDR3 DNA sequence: TGCGCCAGCGGGCCAGGGGACCGAACGACGAACTATGGCTACACCTTC.

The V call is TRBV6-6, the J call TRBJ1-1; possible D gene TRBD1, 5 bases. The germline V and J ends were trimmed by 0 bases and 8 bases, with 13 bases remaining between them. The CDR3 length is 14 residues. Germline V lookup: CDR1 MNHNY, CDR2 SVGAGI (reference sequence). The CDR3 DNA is TGTGCCAGCAGTTACTCTACCTGGGACGGGGAAGCTTTCTTT. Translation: CASSYSTWDGEAFF.

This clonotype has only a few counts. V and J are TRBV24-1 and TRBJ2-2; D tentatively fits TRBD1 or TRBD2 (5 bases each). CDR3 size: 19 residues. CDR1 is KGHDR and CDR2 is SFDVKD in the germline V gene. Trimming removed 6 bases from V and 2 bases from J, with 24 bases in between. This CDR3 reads CATSPRANVAGFNTGELFF. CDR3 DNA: TGTGCCACCAGTCCGCGGGCGAACGTCGCAGGGTTCAACACCGGGGAGCTGTTTTTT.

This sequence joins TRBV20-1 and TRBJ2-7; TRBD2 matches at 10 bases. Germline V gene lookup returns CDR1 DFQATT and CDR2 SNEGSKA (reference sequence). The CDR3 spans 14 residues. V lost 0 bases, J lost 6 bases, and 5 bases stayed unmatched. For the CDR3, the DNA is TGCAGTGCTAGAGATGCTAGCGGGGGAACCGAGCAGTACTTC. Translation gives CSARDASGGTEQYF.

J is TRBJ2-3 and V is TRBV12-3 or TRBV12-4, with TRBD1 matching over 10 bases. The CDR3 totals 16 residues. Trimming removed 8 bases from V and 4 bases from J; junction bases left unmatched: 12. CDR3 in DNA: TGTGCCAGCGCCCCCTCACCGGGACAGGGGCCAGATACGCAGTATTTT. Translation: CASAPSPGQGPDTQYF.

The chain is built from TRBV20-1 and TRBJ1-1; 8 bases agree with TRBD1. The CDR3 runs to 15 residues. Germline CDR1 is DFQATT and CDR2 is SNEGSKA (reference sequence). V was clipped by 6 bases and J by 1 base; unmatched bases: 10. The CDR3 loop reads CSAAGQGQGNTEAFF. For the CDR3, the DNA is TGCAGTGCGGCCGGACAGGGTCAGGGGAACACTGAAGCTTTCTTT.